This T cell receptor beta chain comes out of a study of blood T cell repertoires in COVID-19 (dated by TCRdb to about 2020). Describing the broader study: Samples covering the acute and convalescent phases of COVID-19 were provided by collaborators in the United States, Italy and Spain. The repertoires were released in a freely available public database meant as a resource for research on the immune response to SARS-CoV-2. Samples were obtained from the ongoing ImmuneRACE study (first 160 participants) and from over a thousand subjects provided by 6 global collaborators. The material from the prospective study consisted of cDNA or gDNA derived from T cells, B-cell-depleted T cells, or PBMCs. Subjects who had been exposed to COVID-19, were actively infected with it, or had recovered from it provided the deeply sampled blood TCRbeta repertoires that made up the dataset. The sample metadata nearly always contained a de-identified subject ID, COVID-19 status, age in years and sex. Where HLA class I and class II types were available, the types were taken from metadata supplied by the sample provider, not from assay-based typing. Study-wide conclusions, independent of this receptor: How much clinical and demographic metadata was included differed by source and by participant, and the metadata was provided uncurated.

There are 12 amino acids in the CDR3, from cysteine to phenylalanine inclusive. The kept DNA is CDR3 alone, 36 bases in frame from the first base. The germline V gene gives CDR1 as SGHDN and CDR2 as FVKESK. V lost 0 bases and J lost 9 bases; the stretch between them is 6 bases long. The immunoSEQ Assay, a bias-controlled multiplex PCR, was used to amplify TCRbeta CDR3 regions from genomic DNA. The study's processing was this. Within the assay, amplification of reference gene primers was used to estimate how many nucleated cells each sample contained. To quantify the absolute abundance of each unique TCRbeta CDR3 rearrangement, sequence reads were collapsed and filtered. For each sample, productive Simpson clonality was calculated as the square root of Simpson's diversity index across productive rearrangements. What TCRdb holds here is the immuneACCESS table cut down to in-frame rearrangements. Part of the clones is not present; checked against another copy, under half of the missing clones reflect an unresolved V gene, and the others are unexplained. That table is the source of V, J and clone size, and D and trimming were worked out from the DNA. In all, the sample holds about 57,000 clones, and roughly 85% of those were seen once. The biggest ten clones account for around 3.2% of the sample.

The collaborating institutions used their own protocols to collect whole blood in K2EDTA tubes. Collaborator samples were shipped for TCRbeta analysis as frozen whole blood, isolated PBMCs, or DNA extracted from either sample type. Note on this clone: The clone's antigen remains unknown. No much larger clone exists at a distance of one base, and base qualities are not known.

The rearrangement combines TRBV14 with TRBJ2-4; the D gene remains uncertain. The sample was peripheral blood. This TCR came from a man aged 55-75 years with acute or convalescent COVID-19. The nucleotide sequence is TGTGCCAGCAGCCAAGATCGAGGCATTCAGTACTTC. Protein translation: CASSQDRGIQYF.